The T cell receptor beta chain under discussion was sequenced for a study of shared clonotypes between healthy human individuals. A note on this clone: Its antigen is unknown.

The CDR3 has 16 amino acids. V was cut by 2 bases and J by 3 bases, with 15 bases left in between. Germline values: CDR1 SGHDT, CDR2 YYEEEE. Findings and limits, study-wide: An expected dependence of interdonor clonotype sharing on sequencing depth was noted. Of the naive CD4 clonotypes, around 4.7% were shared across a handful of donors.

The study ran the assay at deep level. Sequencing used immunoSEQ multiplex PCR; TCRdb keeps in-frame clones, though not all of them. The sample holds 950,000 to 1,100,000 clones, roughly 80% seen once. This sequence joins TRBV5-6 and TRBJ1-5, with D perhaps matching TRBD1 (5 bases). Sequencing used memory CD4+ T cells sorted from blood. Subset described: CD45RA-negative fraction. The TCR originated in a man younger than 35 in good health. The CDR3 DNA is TGTGCCAGCAGCTTTGAGTCAGGGAGCGCCAATCAGCCCCAGCATTTT. Translating gives CASSFESGSANQPQHF. The whole variable domain, filled in from reference TRBV5-6 and TRBJ1-5, reads DAGVTQSPTHLIKTRGQQVTLRCSPKSGHDTVSWYQQALGQGPQFIFQYYEEEERQRGNFPDRFSGHQFPNYSSELNVNALLLGDSALYLCASSFESGSANQPQHFGDGTRLSIL.